These T cell receptor beta chains were read from a single sample in a study of CD8+CD57+ T cells in acquired aplastic anemia. TCRdb processed the reads anew with MiXCR; each CDR3 protein has one entry. The profile covers 100,000 to 120,000 distinct CDR3 sequences, with 51% appearing a single time and roughly 30% taken by the ten largest. Sequencing used sorted CD4+, CD8+, or CD8+CD57+ T cells (not recorded which) from PBMCs. The receptors stem from a human donor in good health, serving as a control. CDR3s include the opening cysteine and the closing phenylalanine or tryptophan. D genes are given only for firm matches. Size tells how often a clone was seen (once, few, many) or the class of an expanded clone, and some rows leave it out.

J	D	V	size	CDR3	DNA
TRBJ1-2	NA	TRBV6-5	many	CASSYETDYGYTF	TGTGCCAGCAGTTACGAGACAGACTATGGCTACACCTTC
TRBJ2-7	TRBD1	TRBV15	few	CATSETRTGMSYEQYF	TGTGCCACCAGCGAAACCAGGACAGGGATGTCCTACGAGCAGTACTTC
TRBJ1-1	NA	TRBV30	few	CAWSVWSRINTEAFF	TGTGCCTGGAGTGTCTGGTCCAGGATTAACACTGAAGCTTTCTTT
TRBJ1-4	NA	TRBV10-3	many	CAIKGYGGEKLFF	TGTGCCATCAAGGGGTATGGAGGTGAAAAACTGTTTTTT
TRBJ2-4	TRBD2	TRBV10-3	few	CATGGADIQYF	TGTGCCACCGGGGGGGCCGACATTCAGTACTTC
TRBJ2-1	NA	TRBV4-3	many	CASSQERYAINNEQFF	TGCGCCAGCAGCCAAGAGCGATACGCGATTAACAATGAGCAGTTCTTC
TRBJ2-3	TRBD2	TRBV15	once	CATSKTSGGVRDTQYF	TGTGCCACCAGCAAGACAAGCGGGGGGGTAAGGGATACGCAGTATTTT
TRBJ2-1	TRBD2	TRBV7-2	many	CASSLALGTSAYNEQFF	TGTGCCAGCAGCTTAGCGCTTGGGACTAGCGCTTACAATGAGCAGTTCTTC
TRBJ2-3	TRBD1	TRBV7-9	many	CASSFDRGRGDTQYF	TGTGCCAGCAGCTTTGACAGGGGGCGGGGAGATACGCAGTATTTT
TRBJ1-2	TRBD1	TRBV2	NA	CASRSGTGVYGYTF	TGTGCCAGCAGGTCCGGGACAGGGGTCTATGGCTACACCTTC
TRBJ1-2	NA	TRBV6-1	many	CASTESAYGYTF	TGTGCCAGCACGGAAAGTGCCTATGGCTACACCTTC
TRBJ2-7	TRBD1	TRBV2	NA	CASRFPGQGYEQYF	TGTGCCAGCAGGTTCCCGGGACAGGGTTACGAGCAGTACTTC
TRBJ1-2	TRBD1	TRBV19	few	CASSIRTGDNYGYTF	TGTGCCAGTAGTATCCGGACAGGGGACAACTATGGCTACACCTTC
TRBJ1-1	NA	TRBV25-1	NA	CASSAHGKNTEAFF	TGTGCCAGCAGTGCTCACGGCAAGAACACTGAAGCTTTCTTT
TRBJ2-1	NA	TRBV30	many	CAWSVGSYNEQFF	TGTGCCTGGAGTGTGGGAAGCTACAATGAGCAGTTCTTC
TRBJ2-5	TRBD1	TRBV7-3	NA	CASSLRLRDRRETQYF	TGTGCCAGCAGCTTAAGGCTCCGGGACAGAAGAGAGACCCAGTACTTC
TRBJ1-2	NA	TRBV10-3	NA	CAIGTGEINGYTF	TGTGCCATCGGGACGGGGGAAATCAATGGCTACACCTTC
TRBJ2-1	TRBD2	TRBV29-1	NA	CSVVSGGGGKYNEQFF	TGCAGCGTTGTTTCCGGCGGCGGGGGAAAGTACAATGAGCAGTTCTTC
TRBJ1-2	NA	TRBV29-1	few	CSVVSRANYGYTF	TGCAGCGTTGTCTCGAGAGCTAACTATGGCTACACCTTC
TRBJ2-7	NA	TRBV4-1	many	CASSQDYPTGISSYEQYF	TGCGCCAGCAGCCAAGATTACCCTACCGGGATTAGCTCCTACGAGCAGTACTTC
TRBJ2-7	NA	TRBV10-2	NA	CASSETYEQYF	TGCGCCAGCAGTGAGACCTACGAGCAGTACTTC
TRBJ2-2	TRBD1	TRBV24-1	NA	CATSDGQVTTNTGELFF	TGTGCCACCAGTGATGGACAGGTAACTACGAACACCGGGGAGCTGTTTTTT
TRBJ2-2	TRBD1	TRBV7-3	NA	CVSRGQGNTGELFF	TGTGTCAGCAGGGGACAGGGCAACACCGGGGAGCTGTTTTTT
TRBJ2-7	NA	TRBV25-1	many	CASSGGGRGGEQYF	TGTGCCAGCAGTGGGGGGGGCAGGGGGGGAGAGCAGTACTTC
TRBJ2-1	TRBD2	TRBV10-3	NA	CAISERGLAAYNEQFF	TGTGCCATCAGTGAGCGTGGACTAGCAGCCTACAATGAGCAGTTCTTC
TRBJ1-2	NA	TRBV10-3	few	CAITPEGNYGYTF	TGTGCCATCACGCCGGAGGGAAACTATGGCTACACCTTC
TRBJ2-7	NA	TRBV25-1	NA	CASSDKLFRGFSEQYF	TGTGCCAGCAGTGATAAGCTGTTTCGGGGGTTCAGCGAGCAGTACTTC